A selection of T cell receptor beta chains follows, all from one sample in a study of T cells in Graves' hyperthyroidism and ophthalmopathy. From the multiplex PCR reads, TCRdb called clonotypes with MiXCR, one entry per CDR3 protein. The sample lists 200,000 to 300,000 distinct CDR3 sequences, around 26% occurring once. The sequencing sample was made of blood. Receptor source: a woman aged 40 to 55 with Graves' ophthalmopathy. The CDR3 runs from the conserved cysteine through the conserved F or W. Fields, in order: V gene, clone size, J gene, CDR3 protein. Clone size is not always given. Where it is, it says once, few, many or a class for expanded clones.

TRBV28	many	TRBJ1-6	CASIPDTPVFYSPLHF
TRBV25-1	many	TRBJ2-7	CASSESSGRAAYEQYF
TRBV6-5	few	TRBJ2-7	CASSYSVSYEQYF
TRBV12-3/TRBV12-4	many	TRBJ2-4	CASMANQNIQYF
TRBV20-1	many	TRBJ2-7	CSARKADRASNEQYF
TRBV6-1	many	TRBJ2-7	CASSAGASPYEQYF
TRBV28	many	TRBJ1-1	CASADRNTEAFF
TRBV30	.	TRBJ1-2	CAWSGDRGHYGYTF
TRBV20-1	.	TRBJ1-2	CSALTGNYGYTF
TRBV7-9	many	TRBJ1-1	CASSLGQGPEAFF
TRBV6-1	many	TRBJ2-3	CASGGLAGDGDTQYF
TRBV20-1	.	TRBJ2-5	CSANRDSQETQYF
TRBV6-1	many	TRBJ2-7	CASRAPAGGGLEQYF
TRBV6-2/TRBV6-3	few	TRBJ1-2	CASSFVGRRARGYGYTF
TRBV4-1	many	TRBJ2-6	CASSQGLPWANVLTF